The 7 T cell receptor beta chains below come from one sample, sequenced in a study of T cells in Graves' hyperthyroidism and ophthalmopathy (dated by TCRdb to the late 2010s). The method was multiplex PCR. For sequencing, an Illumina HiSeq 2000 was employed. TCR beta CDR3 regions were amplified from RNA transcripts. The first round of RT-PCR for the TCR CDR3 was performed with the HTBI primer set and the Qiagen OneStep RT-PCR kit. The public reads were quality trimmed at Q25 with fastp and then assembled into clones with MiXCR by TCRdb, keeping productive beta chains. Identical CDR3 protein sequences are pooled into one entry, listed with their most common genes and DNA. The sample table holds 300,000 to 450,000 distinct CDR3 sequences, of which 15% to 20% were seen once. The ten largest clones take up roughly 15% of the sample. Sequencing was performed on blood. The receptors stem from a woman aged 35 to 49 with Graves' ophthalmopathy.

A word on this clonotype: This may be a read error, as it is one base from a much larger clone. The CDR3 protein is CSAGKASTDTQYF. For the CDR3, the DNA is TGCAGTGCTGGGAAGGCTAGCACAGATACGCAGTATTTT. The V gene is TRBV20-1, the J gene TRBJ2-3; D uncertain. CDR3 length: 13 residues. CDR1 is DFQATT, CDR2 SNEGSKA, per germline (reference sequence). V lost 5 bases and J lost 0, with 9 bases in between.

This clonotype was picked up many times. V is TRBV6-1 and J is TRBJ1-1, with no clear D. Per germline, CDR1 MNHNS and CDR2 SASEGT. This CDR3 spans 14 amino acids. The germline V and J ends were trimmed by 2 bases and 2 bases, with 9 bases remaining between them. CDR3 DNA: TGTGCCAGCAGTGAATATTGGGGTAACACTGAAGCTTTCTTT. Translated, it gives CASSEYWGNTEAFF.

This clonotype was seen repeatedly, ten times or more. Given the absence of the conserved phenylalanine or tryptophan at the CDR3 end, a read error is likely. V gene TRBV19 combines with J gene TRBJ1-5; perhaps TRBD1 as D (6 bases). Trimming removed 7 bases from V and 1 base from J, with 14 bases in between. The CDR3 is 15 amino acids. Germline values: CDR1 LNHDA, CDR2 SQIVND (reference sequence). In DNA, the CDR3 is TGTGCCAGTAAACCGGGGGGCCCGAGCAATCAGCCCCAGCATCTT. This encodes CASKPGGPSNQPQHL.

In its sample, this clonotype was seen many times. The chain has TRBV5-6 and TRBJ1-2, with 9 bases aligning to TRBD1. Trimming took 2 bases from V and 7 from J; bases not matched to a gene: 9. The germline gives CDR1 SGHDT, CDR2 YYEEEE. There are 15 residues in the CDR3. CDR3 protein: CASSLRDRDLGGYTF. The CDR3 nucleotides read TGTGCCAGCAGCTTAAGGGACAGGGATCTAGGTGGCTACACCTTC.

V is TRBV5-1 and J is TRBJ1-2; D is ambiguous. The V end was cut by 2 bases, the J end by 5 bases, with 10 bases between. Germline assignment: CDR1 SGHRS and CDR2 YFSETQ. The CDR3 is made up of 13 amino acids. This CDR3 is CASSLSARYGYTF. CDR3 bases: TGCGCCAGCAGCTTATCGGCCAGATATGGCTACACCTTC.

This clonotype was detected ten times or more. The rearrangement links TRBV7-8 to TRBJ2-7; TRBD2 aligns across 8 bases. Looked up from germline, CDR1 is SGHVS and CDR2 is FQNEAQ. The V segment lost 2 bases and the J segment 3 bases; nucleotides outside the gene matches: 9. The CDR3 has 16 amino acids. CDR3 in amino acids: CASSLNPGGVGYEQYF. In nucleotides, the CDR3 is TGTGCCAGCAGCTTAAACCCGGGGGGGGTCGGCTACGAGCAGTACTTC.

About this clonotype: This may arise from a read error, as a much more abundant clone is one base away. The final CDR3 position lacks the conserved phenylalanine or tryptophan, pointing to a likely read error. This sequence joins TRBV11-1 and TRBJ1-1; 9 nucleotides match TRBD1. The CDR3 extends over 12 amino acids. V dropped 7 bases and J dropped 4; count of bases not matched to a gene: 1. Germline CDR1 is SGHAT and CDR2 is FQDESV (reference sequence). The CDR3 loop reads CASMTGGTEAFL. The CDR3 coding sequence is TGTGCCAGCATGACAGGGGGCACTGAAGCTTTCCTT.